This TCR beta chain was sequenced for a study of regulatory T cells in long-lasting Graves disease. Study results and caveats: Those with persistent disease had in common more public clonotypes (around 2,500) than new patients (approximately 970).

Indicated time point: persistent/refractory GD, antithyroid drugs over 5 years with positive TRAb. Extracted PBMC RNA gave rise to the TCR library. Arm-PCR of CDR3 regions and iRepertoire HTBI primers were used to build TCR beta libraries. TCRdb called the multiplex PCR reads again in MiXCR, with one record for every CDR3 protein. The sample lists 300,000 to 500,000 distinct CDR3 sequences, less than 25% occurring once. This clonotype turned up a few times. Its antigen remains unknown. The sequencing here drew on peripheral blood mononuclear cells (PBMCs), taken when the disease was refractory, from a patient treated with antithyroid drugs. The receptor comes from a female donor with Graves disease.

The CDR3, as DNA: TGTGCCAGCAGCGCTAAAGCGGGAGGGAGTGTGCGGAAAAACATTCAGTACTTC. Protein sequence: CASSAKAGGSVRKNIQYF. The rearrangement links TRBV7-2 to TRBJ2-4; 10 bases agree with TRBD2. Germline values: CDR1 SGHTA, CDR2 FQGNSA. This CDR3 region has 18 residues. The junction had 14 bases not matched to a gene; V was cut back by 5 bases and J by 4 bases.